Detailed here is one T cell receptor (beta chain). This record belongs to a study of blood T cell repertoires in COVID-19. Looking at the study overall: Sites in the United States, Italy and Spain provided acute and convalescent COVID-19 samples.

The V gene's germline CDR1 is SGHTS and CDR2 YDEGEE. This CDR3 comprises 16 residues. The germline V and J ends were trimmed by 4 bases and 1 base, with 17 bases remaining between them. Assay used: immunoSEQ multiplex PCR; TCRdb lists only in-frame clones, some missing. The sample holds under 300,000 clones, 86% seen once. The sequence was collected from a man in his thirties or forties who had recovered from COVID-19. The sample was peripheral blood. V usage is TRBV5-8 and J usage is TRBJ1-1, with D perhaps TRBD1 (5 bases). The CDR3 coding sequence is TGTGCCAGCAGCCTTGGGAGGGGCCTTCGGAACACTGAAGCTTTCTTT. It translates to CASSLGRGLRNTEAFF.